A selection of T cell receptor beta chains follows, all from one sample in a study of blood T cell repertoires in COVID-19. The data were produced by immunoSEQ multiplex PCR, yet TCRdb's version contains in-frame clones alone and is incomplete. The data show around 140,000 clones, about 87% seen once. Sequenced input: peripheral blood. The origin of the receptors is a woman aged 45-65 years with acute or convalescent COVID-19. Each CDR3 is given with its conserved first and last residue. Fields, in order: CDR3 length, V gene, J gene, D gene, CDR3 DNA, CDR3 protein. A D gene is named only where the DNA matches it firmly.

>16|TRBV7-9|TRBJ2-5|TRBD2
TGTGCCAGCAGGCTTGTAGCGGGAGGGCCACGAGAGACCCAGTACTTC
CASRLVAGGPRETQYF
>14|TRBV5-4|TRBJ2-3|NA
TGTGCCAGCAGCTTGGGGGGGCCGGGAGATACGCAGTATTTT
CASSLGGPGDTQYF
>17|TRBV24-1|TRBJ1-5|TRBD1
TGTGCCACCAGTGATCGGCCCGTCAGGGGGATAAATCAGCCCCAGCATTTT
CATSDRPVRGINQPQHF
>15|TRBV19|TRBJ2-5|NA
TGTGCCAGTAGTGCGGGCGGTTTGGGCGGGGAGACCCAGTACTTC
CASSAGGLGGETQYF
>13|TRBV30|TRBJ2-3|TRBD1
TGTGCCGTTACAGGGGGCTGGTCAGATACGCAGTATTTT
CAVTGGWSDTQYF
>15|TRBV7-9|TRBJ2-7|TRBD1
TGTGCCAGCAGCTTAGCCGGACAGGCGTCCTACGAGCAGTACTTC
CASSLAGQASYEQYF
>12|TRBV20-1|TRBJ1-2|NA
TGCAGTGCTAGTCTAGAGGCAGCTGGCTACACCTTC
CSASLEAAGYTF
>16|TRBV19|TRBJ1-2|TRBD1
TGTGCCAGTAGTCCGTCCGGGACAGGGGGAAGTCGCGGCTACACCTTC
CASSPSGTGGSRGYTF
>16|TRBV28|TRBJ2-7|TRBD1
TGTGCCAGCAGTATGCAGGGGGCTGGAGAGCTCTACGAGCAGTACTTC
CASSMQGAGELYEQYF
>15|TRBV10-3|TRBJ1-4|NA
TGTGCCATCAGTGAGGTTAGGGGGTCGGATGAAAAACTGTTTTTT
CAISEVRGSDEKLFF